Listed below are T cell receptor beta chains from one sample, sequenced in a study of blood T cell repertoires in COVID-19. Some clones are missing from TCRdb's copy, which holds only in-frame ones; the method was immunoSEQ multiplex PCR. Of about 220,000 clones in the sample, 70% to 85% were seen once. Specimen: PBMCs or T cells enriched from blood (not recorded which). These receptors all stem from a woman aged 55-69 years who had recovered from COVID-19. CDR3s include the opening cysteine and the closing phenylalanine or tryptophan. The D gene is left open where the match is weak. For some rows the clone size is stated as once, few or many, or as a class when expanded; others skip it.

TRBV14	-	few	TRBJ2-5	CASSLQGGETQYF	TGTGCCAGCAGCCTACAGGGAGGGGAGACCCAGTACTTC
TRBV19	-	-	TRBJ1-2	CASSSRQANYGYTF	TGTGCCAGTAGTAGCCGACAGGCTAACTATGGCTACACCTTC
TRBV5-1	TRBD2	-	TRBJ2-2	CASSLIPGGEGTGELFF	TGCGCCAGCAGCTTGATACCCGGCGGGGAGGGAACCGGGGAGCTGTTTTTT
TRBV19	TRBD2	few	TRBJ2-5	CASSQRGETQYF	TGTGCCAGTAGCCAGCGGGGGGAGACCCAGTACTTC
TRBV15	-	-	TRBJ2-1	CATSKQAAYNEQFF	TGTGCCACCAGCAAGCAGGCCGCCTACAATGAGCAGTTCTTC
TRBV10-3	-	-	TRBJ2-6	CASARDTSSGANVLTF	TGTGCCAGCGCCCGGGACACAAGCTCTGGGGCCAACGTCCTGACTTTC
TRBV6-2/TRBV6-3	-	-	TRBJ1-3	CASSRDSTSNTIYF	TGTGCCAGCAGCCGGGACTCAACTTCGAACACCATATATTTT
TRBV14	-	-	TRBJ1-3	CASSVQDTPGNTIYF	TGTGCCAGCAGCGTCCAGGATACTCCTGGAAACACCATATATTTT
TRBV25-1	TRBD2	few	TRBJ2-6	CASSSWGGSSGANVLTF	TGTGCCAGCAGTTCCTGGGGGGGGAGCTCTGGGGCCAACGTCCTGACTTTC
TRBV10-3	-	-	TRBJ2-5	CAISESTAGAETQYF	TGTGCCATCAGTGAGTCGACGGCGGGGGCAGAGACCCAGTACTTC
TRBV19	-	few	TRBJ1-1	CASSTQGNTEAFF	TGTGCCAGTAGTACACAGGGGAACACTGAAGCTTTCTTT
TRBV7-2	TRBD1	-	TRBJ1-2	CASSYGTGINYGYTF	TGTGCCAGCAGCTACGGGACAGGGATTAACTATGGCTACACCTTC
TRBV19	-	once	TRBJ2-7	CASSMTQGYEQYF	TGTGCCAGTAGTATGACTCAGGGCTACGAGCAGTACTTC
TRBV19	TRBD1	-	TRBJ1-2	CASSIAAGGNYGYTF	TGTGCCAGTAGTATAGCCGCAGGGGGCAACTATGGCTACACCTTC
TRBV7-3	TRBD2	-	TRBJ2-1	CASSPGRGLAGDYNEQFF	TGTGCCAGCAGCCCCGGGAGAGGACTAGCGGGGGACTACAATGAGCAGTTCTTC
TRBV18	-	-	TRBJ1-2	CASSPPSGIQGYTF	TGTGCCAGCTCACCACCCTCGGGGATCCAAGGCTACACCTTC
TRBV18	-	-	TRBJ1-5	CASSLGDSSQPQHF	TGTGCCAGTTCCCTAGGAGACAGCAGTCAGCCCCAGCATTTT
TRBV4-2	-	-	TRBJ1-3	CASSQDLSRGGISGNTIYF	TGTGCCAGCAGCCAAGATCTGAGTAGGGGCGGCATCTCTGGAAACACCATATATTTT
TRBV19	TRBD1	-	TRBJ2-5	CASSLPGTGLGETQYF	TGTGCCAGTAGTCTCCCCGGGACAGGCCTGGGGGAGACCCAGTACTTC
TRBV7-2	-	few	TRBJ1-1	CASSFSSDTEAFF	TGTGCCAGCAGCTTCTCTTCAGACACTGAAGCTTTCTTT
TRBV5-4	-	-	TRBJ2-3	CASSLRAVTDTQYF	TGTGCCAGCAGCTTAAGAGCGGTCACAGATACGCAGTATTTT
TRBV7-2	-	-	TRBJ1-3	CASSLVLGGASGNTIYF	TGTGCCAGCAGCTTAGTACTAGGAGGGGCCTCTGGAAACACCATATATTTT
TRBV3-1/TRBV3-2	TRBD1	-	TRBJ1-2	CATRGTGLNYGYTF	TGTGCCACCAGGGGGACAGGACTCAACTATGGCTACACCTTC
TRBV9	TRBD1	-	TRBJ1-5	CASSQGANSNQPQHF	TGTGCCAGCAGCCAGGGGGCAAATAGCAATCAGCCCCAGCATTTT
TRBV27	-	-	TRBJ1-5	CASSSVPQGPQHF	TGTGCCAGCAGTTCGGTACCCCAGGGGCCCCAGCATTTT
TRBV10-3	TRBD2	once	TRBJ2-1	CAISGTSGNSYNEQFF	TGTGCCATCAGTGGGACTAGCGGGAACTCCTACAATGAGCAGTTCTTC
TRBV12-3/TRBV12-4	TRBD1	-	TRBJ1-6	CASGGTGDSPLHF	TGTGCCAGCGGCGGGACAGGGGACTCACCCCTCCACTTT
TRBV6-5	TRBD2	-	TRBJ2-7	CASSRLASEQYF	TGTGCCAGCAGTCGACTAGCTTCCGAGCAGTACTTC
TRBV10-3	-	-	TRBJ1-6	CAISDQGSNSPLHF	TGTGCCATCAGTGATCAGGGTAGTAATTCACCCCTCCACTTT
TRBV2	-	-	TRBJ2-1	CASSGVTSYNEQFF	TGTGCCAGCAGTGGCGTAACGTCCTACAATGAGCAGTTCTTC
TRBV5-6	TRBD1	-	TRBJ2-5	CASSWTGPQETQYF	TGTGCCAGCAGCTGGACAGGACCACAAGAGACCCAGTACTTC
TRBV19	-	-	TRBJ2-7	CASSIGVVASYEQYF	TGTGCCAGTAGTATCGGGGTAGTGGCTTCCTACGAGCAGTACTTC
TRBV27	TRBD1	-	TRBJ2-1	CASIPRQGTYNEQFF	TGTGCCAGCATCCCTCGACAGGGCACCTACAATGAGCAGTTCTTC
TRBV6-5	TRBD1	-	TRBJ1-1	CASRARTGQNTEAFF	TGTGCCAGCAGAGCAAGGACAGGGCAAAACACTGAAGCTTTCTTT
TRBV3-1/TRBV3-2	-	-	TRBJ2-1	CASSQDRGEQFF	TGTGCCAGCAGCCAAGATAGGGGTGAGCAGTTCTTC
TRBV5-4	-	-	TRBJ2-7	CASSLAGSLEQYF	TGTGCCAGCAGCTTGGCGGGTAGCCTCGAGCAGTACTTC
TRBV11-2	-	-	TRBJ2-1	CASSLGDPGHSSYNEQFF	TGTGCCAGCAGCTTAGGTGACCCGGGACACAGCTCCTACAATGAGCAGTTCTTC
TRBV7-8	-	-	TRBJ1-3	CASSLLLEARGNTIYF	TGTGCCAGCAGCTTACTCCTGGAGGCGCGTGGAAACACCATATATTTT
TRBV10-3	-	-	TRBJ1-1	CAISRREDTEAFF	TGTGCCATCAGCCGTAGGGAGGACACTGAAGCTTTCTTT
TRBV29-1	-	-	TRBJ2-1	CSVSEGSSYNEQFF	TGCAGCGTCTCTGAGGGTAGCTCCTACAATGAGCAGTTCTTC
TRBV7-9	-	-	TRBJ1-1	CASSGRDGGTEAFF	TGTGCCAGCAGCGGCCGGGACGGGGGTACTGAAGCTTTCTTT
TRBV5-1	-	once	TRBJ1-1	CASSSYGQLMNTEAFF	TGCGCCAGCAGCTCATACGGACAGCTCATGAACACTGAAGCTTTCTTT
TRBV18	TRBD1	-	TRBJ2-7	CASSPGTAYEQYF	TGTGCCAGCTCACCGGGGACAGCCTACGAGCAGTACTTC
TRBV11-2	-	-	TRBJ2-5	CASSLGQANQETQYF	TGTGCCAGCAGCTTAGGACAAGCTAACCAAGAGACCCAGTACTTC
TRBV6-5	TRBD1	-	TRBJ2-7	CASSRTRDRTYEQYF	TGTGCCAGCAGCCGGACCCGGGACAGGACTTACGAGCAGTACTTC
TRBV5-1	-	-	TRBJ2-7	CASSTTVSYEQYF	TGCGCCAGCAGCACGACAGTATCCTACGAGCAGTACTTC
TRBV11-2	TRBD2	-	TRBJ2-2	CASSLDGGGLAGNTGELFF	TGTGCCAGCAGCTTAGATGGCGGGGGACTAGCGGGTAACACCGGGGAGCTGTTTTTT
TRBV3-1/TRBV3-2	TRBD1	-	TRBJ2-4	CASSPSEDRAAKNIQYF	TGTGCCAGCAGCCCCTCGGAAGACAGGGCAGCCAAAAACATTCAGTACTTC
TRBV12-3/TRBV12-4	TRBD1	once	TRBJ1-2	CASSLGTGYGYTF	TGTGCCAGCAGTTTAGGGACAGGGTATGGCTACACCTTC
TRBV19	TRBD2	once	TRBJ2-2	CATRTSQNTGELFF	TGTGCCACACGGACTAGTCAGAACACCGGGGAGCTGTTTTTT
TRBV7-9	TRBD2	-	TRBJ2-1	CASSRGLAGVTEQFF	TGTGCCAGCAGCCGGGGACTAGCGGGAGTTACTGAGCAGTTCTTC
TRBV6-5	-	-	TRBJ1-1	CASSYSLGGGFTEAFF	TGTGCCAGCAGTTACTCTCTTGGGGGCGGTTTCACTGAAGCTTTCTTT
TRBV6-5	-	-	TRBJ1-3	CASIGEGHTIYF	TGTGCCAGCATAGGGGAGGGACACACCATATATTTT